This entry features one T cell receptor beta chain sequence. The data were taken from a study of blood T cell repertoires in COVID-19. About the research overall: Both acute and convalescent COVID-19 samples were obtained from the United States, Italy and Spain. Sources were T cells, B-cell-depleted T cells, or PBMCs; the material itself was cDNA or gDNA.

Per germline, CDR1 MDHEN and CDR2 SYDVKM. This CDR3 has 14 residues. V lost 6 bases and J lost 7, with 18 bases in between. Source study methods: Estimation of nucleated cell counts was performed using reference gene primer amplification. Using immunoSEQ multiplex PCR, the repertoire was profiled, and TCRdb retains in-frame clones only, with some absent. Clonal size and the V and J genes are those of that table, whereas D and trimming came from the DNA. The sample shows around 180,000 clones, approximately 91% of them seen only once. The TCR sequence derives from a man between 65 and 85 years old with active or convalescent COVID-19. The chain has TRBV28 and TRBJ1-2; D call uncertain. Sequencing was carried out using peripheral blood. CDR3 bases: TGTGCCAGCAGGACACCCCGCATTCTAATTGGCTACACCTTC. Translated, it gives CASRTPRILIGYTF.